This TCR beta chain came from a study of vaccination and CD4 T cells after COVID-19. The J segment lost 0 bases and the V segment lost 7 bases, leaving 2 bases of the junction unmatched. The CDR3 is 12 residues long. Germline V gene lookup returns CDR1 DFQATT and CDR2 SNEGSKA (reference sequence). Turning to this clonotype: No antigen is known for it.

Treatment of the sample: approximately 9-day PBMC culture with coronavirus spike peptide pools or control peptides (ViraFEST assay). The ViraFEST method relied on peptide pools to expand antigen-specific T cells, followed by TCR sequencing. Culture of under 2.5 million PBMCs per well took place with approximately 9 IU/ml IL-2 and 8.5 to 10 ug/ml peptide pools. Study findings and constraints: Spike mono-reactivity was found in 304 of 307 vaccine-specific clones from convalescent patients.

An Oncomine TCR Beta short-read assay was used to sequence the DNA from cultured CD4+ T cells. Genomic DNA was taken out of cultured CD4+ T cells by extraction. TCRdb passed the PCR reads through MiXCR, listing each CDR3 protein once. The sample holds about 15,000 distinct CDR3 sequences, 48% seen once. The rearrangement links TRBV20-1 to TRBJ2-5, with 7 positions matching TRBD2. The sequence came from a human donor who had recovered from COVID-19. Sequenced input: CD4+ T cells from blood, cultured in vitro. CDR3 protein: CSGAGDQETQYF. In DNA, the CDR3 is TGCAGTGGGGCGGGGGACCAAGAGACCCAGTACTTC.